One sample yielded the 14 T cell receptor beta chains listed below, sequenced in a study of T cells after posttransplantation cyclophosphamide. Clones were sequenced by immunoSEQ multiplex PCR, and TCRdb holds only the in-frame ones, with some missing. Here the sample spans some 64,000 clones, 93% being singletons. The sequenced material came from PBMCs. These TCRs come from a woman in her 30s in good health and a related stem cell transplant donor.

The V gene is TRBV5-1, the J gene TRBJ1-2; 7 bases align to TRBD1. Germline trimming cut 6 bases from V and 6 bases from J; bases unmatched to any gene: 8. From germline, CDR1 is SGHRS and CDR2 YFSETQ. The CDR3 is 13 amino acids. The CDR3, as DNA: TGCGCCAGCACCACGACAGGGCGGCATGGCTACACCTTC. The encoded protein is CASTTTGRHGYTF.

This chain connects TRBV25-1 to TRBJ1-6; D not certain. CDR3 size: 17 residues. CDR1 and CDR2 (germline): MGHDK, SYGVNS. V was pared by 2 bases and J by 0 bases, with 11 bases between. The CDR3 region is CASSERRSVSYNSPLHF. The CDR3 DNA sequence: TGTGCCAGCAGTGAACGAAGGTCGGTCTCCTATAATTCACCCCTCCACTTT. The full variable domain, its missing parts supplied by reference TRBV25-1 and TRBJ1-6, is EADIYQTPRYLVIGTGKKITLECSQTMGHDKMYWYQQDPGMELHLIHYSYGVNSTEKGDLSSESTVSRIRTEHFPLTLESARPSHTSQYLCASSERRSVSYNSPLHFGNGTRLTVT.

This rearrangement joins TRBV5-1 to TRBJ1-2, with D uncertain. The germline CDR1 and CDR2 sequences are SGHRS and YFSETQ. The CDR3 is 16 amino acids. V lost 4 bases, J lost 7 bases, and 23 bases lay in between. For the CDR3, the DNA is TGCGCCAGCAGCACCACGGCCAACCCGGGAGCATTTGGCTACACCTTC. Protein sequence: CASSTTANPGAFGYTF.

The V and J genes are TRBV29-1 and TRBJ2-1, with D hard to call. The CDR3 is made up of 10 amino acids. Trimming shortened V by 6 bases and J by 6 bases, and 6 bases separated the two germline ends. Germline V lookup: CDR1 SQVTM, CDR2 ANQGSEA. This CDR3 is CSVATNEQFF. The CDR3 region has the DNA TGCAGCGTCGCGACCAATGAGCAGTTCTTC.

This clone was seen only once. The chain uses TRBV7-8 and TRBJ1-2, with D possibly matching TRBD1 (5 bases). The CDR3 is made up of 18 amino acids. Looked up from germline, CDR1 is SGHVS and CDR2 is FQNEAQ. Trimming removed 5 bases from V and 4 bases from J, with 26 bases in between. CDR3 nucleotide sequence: TGTGCCAGCAGCCAGATGGGGGTAGGCCTGGGATCTGCCTATGGCTACACCTTC. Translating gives CASSQMGVGLGSAYGYTF.

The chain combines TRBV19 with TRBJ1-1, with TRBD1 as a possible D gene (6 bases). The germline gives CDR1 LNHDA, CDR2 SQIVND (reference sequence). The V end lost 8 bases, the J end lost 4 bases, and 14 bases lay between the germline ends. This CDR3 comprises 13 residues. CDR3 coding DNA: TGTGCCAGTGGGAAGGGGGGGGCCACTGAAGCTTTCTTT. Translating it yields CASGKGGATEAFF.

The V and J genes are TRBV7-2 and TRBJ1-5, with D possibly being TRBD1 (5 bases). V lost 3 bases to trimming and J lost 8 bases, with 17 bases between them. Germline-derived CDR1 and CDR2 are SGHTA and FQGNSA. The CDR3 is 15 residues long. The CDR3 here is CASSLFMGGGEPQHF. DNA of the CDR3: TGTGCCAGCAGCTTGTTTATGGGGGGAGGGGAGCCCCAGCATTTT.

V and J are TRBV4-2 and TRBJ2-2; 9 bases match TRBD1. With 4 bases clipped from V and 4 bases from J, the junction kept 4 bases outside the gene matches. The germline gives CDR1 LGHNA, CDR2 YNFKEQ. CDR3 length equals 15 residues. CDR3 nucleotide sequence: TGTGCCAGCAGCCTCGGACAGGGGCCCACCGGGGAGCTGTTTTTT. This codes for CASSLGQGPTGELFF.

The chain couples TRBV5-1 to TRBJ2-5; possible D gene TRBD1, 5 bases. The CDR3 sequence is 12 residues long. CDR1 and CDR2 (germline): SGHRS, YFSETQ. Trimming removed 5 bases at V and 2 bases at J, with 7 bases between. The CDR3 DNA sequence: TGCGCCAGCAGGGCAGGGCAAGAGACCCAGTACTTC. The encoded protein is CASRAGQETQYF.

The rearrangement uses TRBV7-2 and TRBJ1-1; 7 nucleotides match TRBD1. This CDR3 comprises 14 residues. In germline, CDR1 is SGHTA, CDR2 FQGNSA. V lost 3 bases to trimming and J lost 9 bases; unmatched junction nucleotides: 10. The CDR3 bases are TGTGCCAGCAGCTTGGGGAGGGGGCACCTACAAGCTTTCTTT. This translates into CASSLGRGHLQAFF. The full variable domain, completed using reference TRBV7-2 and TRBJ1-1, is GAGVSQSPSNKVTEKGKDVELRCDPISGHTALYWYRQSLGQGLEFLIYFQGNSAPDKSGLPSDRFSAERTGGSVSTLTIQRTQQEDSAVYLCASSLGRGHLQAFFGQGTRLTVV.

CDR3 nucleotides: TGCGCCAGCAAACGAGGTGCTAATGAAAAACTGTTTTTT. Amino acids: CASKRGANEKLFF. The chain recombines TRBV5-1 with TRBJ1-4; D is undetermined. V was trimmed by 6 bases and J by 3 bases, leaving 9 bases between them. Germline loops: CDR1 SGHRS, CDR2 YFSETQ. The CDR3 spans 13 residues.

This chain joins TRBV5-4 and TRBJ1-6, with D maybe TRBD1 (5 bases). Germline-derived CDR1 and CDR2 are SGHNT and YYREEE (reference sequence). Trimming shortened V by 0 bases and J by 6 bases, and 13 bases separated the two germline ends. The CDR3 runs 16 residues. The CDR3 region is CASSLGGTRGNSPLHF. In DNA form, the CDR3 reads TGTGCCAGCAGCTTGGGAGGGACCCGGGGTAATTCACCCCTCCACTTT.

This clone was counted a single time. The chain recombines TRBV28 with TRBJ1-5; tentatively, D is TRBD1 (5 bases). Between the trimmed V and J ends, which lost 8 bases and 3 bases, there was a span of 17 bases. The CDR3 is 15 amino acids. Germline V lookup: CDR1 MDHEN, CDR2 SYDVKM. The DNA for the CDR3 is TGTGCCAGCTGGGACCGAGGGAGGCCCAATCAGCCCCAGCATTTT. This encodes CASWDRGRPNQPQHF.

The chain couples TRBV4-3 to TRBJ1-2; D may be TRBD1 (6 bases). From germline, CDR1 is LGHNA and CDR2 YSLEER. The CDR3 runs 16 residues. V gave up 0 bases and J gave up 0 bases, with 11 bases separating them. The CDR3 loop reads CASSQDMGTPNYGYTF. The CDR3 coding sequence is TGCGCCAGCAGCCAAGATATGGGGACACCTAACTATGGCTACACCTTC.